The entry below describes one T cell receptor (beta chain). Germline V lookup: CDR1 SGDLS, CDR2 YYNGEE. The ends were cut back, 4 bases at V and 0 bases at J, with 11 bases in the middle. The CDR3 contains 14 residues. The data are from a study of T cell responses to AZD1222 COVID-19 vaccine. Repertoires were generated with immunoSEQ multiplex PCR, while TCRdb's copy carries only in-frame clones and drops some. The sample lists some 190,000 clones; about nine tenths were seen once. This chain joins TRBV9 and TRBJ2-7, with no clear D. The TCR sequence derives from an adult who received the AZD1222 COVID-19 vaccine. The sample here was peripheral blood, taken 28 days after the second AZD1222 dose. The CDR3 nucleotides read TGTGCCAGCAGCTTGTCACAGTTCTCCTACGAGCAGTACTTC. It encodes CASSLSQFSYEQYF.